This TCR beta chain derives from a study of identical twins (dated by TCRdb to the mid-2010s). Study-level background: To test whether fetal clonotypes persist, this study deep-sequenced TCR alpha and beta repertoires from monozygotic twins, from unrelated adults of various ages, and from cord blood. Replicate twin experiments were performed at different times using different library preparation protocols to rule out contamination. Results the study describes overall, beyond this receptor: In monozygotic twins, recombination models systematically underestimated out-of-frame TCR alpha sharing, but the models matched the sharing seen between unrelated individuals. Because the same donors could not be followed over many years, the conclusions relied on cross-sectional statistical analysis. Zero-insertion analyses could be partly confounded by invariant T cells such as MAIT and iNKT, though diverse VJ usage argued against such confounding for most clonotypes. Fewer insertions were carried by abundant cord blood beta clonotypes, a similar but weaker trend appeared in young adult naive repertoires, and no such trend appeared in memory repertoires. The excess sharing between twins in beta out-of-frame sequences was weaker because fewer shared sequences reduced the signal-to-noise ratio. Compared with coincidental sharing between unrelated individuals, out-of-frame TCR alpha sequences shared between twins had an excess of sequences with low generation probability.

CDR1 and CDR2 are read off the germline V gene (reference sequence) as LNHNV and YYDKDF. The germline ends are 17 bases apart after V is trimmed by 0 bases and J by 5 bases. Reading from cysteine to phenylalanine, the CDR3 counts 16 amino acids. Of the read, only the CDR3 DNA is kept; its 48 bases are in frame from base 1. The receptor library was made with 5' RACE. The reads were generated on an Illumina HiSeq 2000. Template switching added a universal primer binding site, and the final cDNA carried a unique molecular identifier that allowed TCR cDNA molecules to be counted accurately. First-strand cDNA for TCR alpha and beta chains was synthesized from specific primers in the conserved constant-segment region. Each cDNA library was double barcoded, with a SMART-Mk sample barcode plus Illumina barcodes, to control for contamination. TruSeq adapter sequences, together with Illumina sample barcodes, were added in two successive PCR steps. TCR alpha and beta cDNA libraries were sequenced on the Illumina HiSeq platform with custom primers. The paper's data handling went like this. Raw reads were processed with MiGEC to extract unique molecular identifiers, and MiXCR was used to determine CDR3 positions. Recombination models were inferred per individual with the repgenHMM and IGoR tools using an EM algorithm. The analysis of shared clonotypes was done with the tcR package in R, with sharing normalized by the product of cloneset sizes. Out-of-frame nonproductive sequences were analyzed to study raw recombination free of thymic and clonal selection effects. Using fastp trimming at Q25 and MiXCR clonotype assembly, TCRdb reanalyzed the public sequencing data and kept in-frame beta chains. Entries are consolidated by CDR3 protein sequence, retaining the most common genes and DNA. TCRdb's processing, not the study's, gives the V and J calls here. The sample table shows some 1,600,000 distinct CDR3 sequences, and 25% to 35% are seen once. The top ten clonotypes cover about 0.27% of the sample.

Only healthy Caucasian donors were included. To note about this clonotype: Its antigen is not yet known. No clone much larger than this one lies a single base away; base qualities are absent.

Sequencing input: cord blood. The chain is made from TRBV15 and TRBJ2-7; the D segment might be TRBD1 or TRBD2, since each matches 5 bases. The sequence was obtained from a newborn girl in good health. The CDR3: CATSRDRWGTSDEQYF. The nucleotide sequence reads TGTGCCACCAGCAGAGACCGTTGGGGGACCTCTGACGAGCAGTACTTC.